This entry describes one T cell receptor (beta chain). The antigen is not known. This CDR3 has 16 residues. CDR1 and CDR2 (germline): LGHNA, YSLEER. These data belong to a study of monozygotic twins with inflammatory bowel disease. Study observations and caveats: Healthy co-twins, by inverse Simpson, had higher TCRbeta diversity than their siblings with IBD.

UMIs that included a 6-nucleotide sample barcode were added by template switching, which took place during cDNA synthesis. TCRdb reanalyzed the 5' RACE reads and collapses them to one entry per CDR3 protein, without DNA. The data include approximately 300,000 distinct CDR3 sequences; the top ten clones carry 5.6%. After skipping T cell sorting, the authors isolated total RNA from whole blood. The receptor's source is a human donor with ulcerative colitis or Crohn's disease, or a healthy co-twin of an affected twin (not recorded which). The chain joins TRBV4-3 to TRBJ2-7; TCRdb indicates TRBD2, and absent DNA this call remains unverified. Material for sequencing was blood. The CDR3 protein is CASSQETSGVAYEQYF.